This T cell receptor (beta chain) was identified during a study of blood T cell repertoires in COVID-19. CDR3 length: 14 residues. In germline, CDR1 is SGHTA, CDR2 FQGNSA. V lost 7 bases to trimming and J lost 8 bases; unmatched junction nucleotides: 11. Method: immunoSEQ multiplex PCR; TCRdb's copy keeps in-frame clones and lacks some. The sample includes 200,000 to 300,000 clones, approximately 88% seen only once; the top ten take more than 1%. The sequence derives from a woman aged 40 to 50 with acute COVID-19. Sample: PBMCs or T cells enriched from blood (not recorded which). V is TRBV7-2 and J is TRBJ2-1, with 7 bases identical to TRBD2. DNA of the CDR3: TGTGCCAGCAACCCATGGGCGGGAGTGGATGAGCAGTTCTTC. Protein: CASNPWAGVDEQFF. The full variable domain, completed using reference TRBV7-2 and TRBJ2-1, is GAGVSQSPSNKVTEKGKDVELRCDPISGHTALYWYRQSLGQGLEFLIYFQGNSAPDKSGLPSDRFSAERTGGSVSTLTIQRTQQEDSAVYLCASNPWAGVDEQFFGPGTRLTVL.